This T cell receptor beta chain was sequenced for a study of T-cell reconstitution after alpha-beta-depleted transplantation in children. Turning to this clonotype: Its antigen is still unknown.

Study-wide points: Several hundred rapidly expanded clones from non-depleted graft cells reportedly supplied alpha-beta T cells about two months post-transplant. High day-60 TCRbeta diversity in some patients came from surviving recipient T cells and thymic progenitors. Newly generated T cells supplied most T-cell counts and diversity one year post-transplant.

In germline, CDR1 is MDHEN, CDR2 SYDVKM. Trimming took 3 bases from V and 9 from J, leaving 15 bases between them. The CDR3 covers 14 residues. Molecular barcoding with unique molecular identifiers was used for the TCRbeta library. TCRdb re-called the PCR reads with MiXCR, one entry per CDR3 protein. Of around 960,000 distinct CDR3 sequences in the sample, around 30% were seen once. V gene TRBV28 combines with J gene TRBJ2-1, with D perhaps TRBD1 (5 bases). Sequenced here: PBMCs, mostly from graft donor cells, sampled 360 days after TCRalphabeta/CD19-depleted stem cell transplant. This sequence was found in a boy under three years old who had a stem cell transplant for SCID, so the T cells may come from the graft donor. Written as DNA, the CDR3 is TGTGCCAGCAGTTTGGATGCAGGGATAGGTGAGCAGTTCTTC. The encoded protein is CASSLDAGIGEQFF.